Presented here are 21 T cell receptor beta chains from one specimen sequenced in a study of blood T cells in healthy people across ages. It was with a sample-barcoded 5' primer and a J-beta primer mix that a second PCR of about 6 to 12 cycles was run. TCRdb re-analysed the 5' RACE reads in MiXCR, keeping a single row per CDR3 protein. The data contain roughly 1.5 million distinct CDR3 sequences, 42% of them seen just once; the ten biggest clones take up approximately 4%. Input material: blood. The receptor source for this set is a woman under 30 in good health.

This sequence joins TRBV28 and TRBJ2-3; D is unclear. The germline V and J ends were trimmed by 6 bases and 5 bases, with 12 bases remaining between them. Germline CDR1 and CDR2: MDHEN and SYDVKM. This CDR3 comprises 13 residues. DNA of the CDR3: TGTGCCAGCAGGAGGAACCTGAGAGATACGCAGTATTTT. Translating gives CASRRNLRDTQYF.

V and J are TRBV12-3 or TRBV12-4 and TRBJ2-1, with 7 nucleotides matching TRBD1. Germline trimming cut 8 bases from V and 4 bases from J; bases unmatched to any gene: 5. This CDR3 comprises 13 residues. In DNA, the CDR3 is TGTGCCAGCTGCAGGGGGTCATACAATGAGCAGTTCTTC. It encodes CASCRGSYNEQFF.

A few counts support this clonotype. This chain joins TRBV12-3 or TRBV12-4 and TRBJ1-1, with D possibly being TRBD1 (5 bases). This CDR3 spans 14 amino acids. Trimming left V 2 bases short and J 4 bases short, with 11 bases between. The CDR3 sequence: CASSLHQGGTEAFF. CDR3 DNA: TGTGCCAGCAGTTTACACCAGGGAGGCACTGAAGCTTTCTTT.

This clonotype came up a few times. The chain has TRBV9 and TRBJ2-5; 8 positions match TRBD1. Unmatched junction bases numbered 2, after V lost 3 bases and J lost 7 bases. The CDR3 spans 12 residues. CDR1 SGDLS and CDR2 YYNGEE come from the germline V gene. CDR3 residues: CASSDTGGTQYF. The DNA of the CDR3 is TGTGCCAGCAGCGATACAGGGGGGACCCAGTACTTC.

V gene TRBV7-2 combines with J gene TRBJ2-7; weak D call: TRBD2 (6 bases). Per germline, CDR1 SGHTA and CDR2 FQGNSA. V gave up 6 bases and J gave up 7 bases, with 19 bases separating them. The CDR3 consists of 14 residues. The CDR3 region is CASSSRGAGYEQYF. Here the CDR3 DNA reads TGTGCCAGCAGTAGTAGGGGCGCGGGATATGAGCAGTACTTC.

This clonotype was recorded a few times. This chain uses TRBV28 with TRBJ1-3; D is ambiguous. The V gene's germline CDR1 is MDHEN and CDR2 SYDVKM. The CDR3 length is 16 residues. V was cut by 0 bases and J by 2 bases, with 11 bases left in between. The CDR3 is CASSLWAGGAGNTIYF. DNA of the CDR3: TGTGCCAGCAGTTTATGGGCCGGCGGGGCTGGAAACACCATATATTTT.

In DNA form, the CDR3 reads TGTGCCAGCAGTAAAAGGGGGGGGACAACTAATGAAAAACTGTTTTTT. Translated: CASSKRGGTTNEKLFF. The chain combines TRBV6-1 with TRBJ1-4, with D possibly TRBD1 on 6 matching bases. Trimming removed 5 bases at V and 0 bases at J, with 13 bases between. The germline V gene has CDR1 MNHNS and CDR2 SASEGT. The CDR3 consists of 16 residues.

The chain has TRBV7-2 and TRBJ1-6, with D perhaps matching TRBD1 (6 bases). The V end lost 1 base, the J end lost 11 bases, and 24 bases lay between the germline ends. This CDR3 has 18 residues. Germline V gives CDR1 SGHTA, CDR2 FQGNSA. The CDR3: CASSLVGGRGSSWTPLHF. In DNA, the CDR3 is TGTGCCAGCAGCTTAGTGGGCGGCAGGGGATCGTCGTGGACACCCCTCCACTTT.

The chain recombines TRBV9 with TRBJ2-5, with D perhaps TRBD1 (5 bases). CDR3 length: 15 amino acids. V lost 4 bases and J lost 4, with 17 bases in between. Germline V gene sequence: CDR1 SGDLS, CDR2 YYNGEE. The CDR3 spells CASSLGPSVGETQYF. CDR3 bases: TGTGCCAGCAGCCTGGGGCCCTCGGTGGGAGAGACCCAGTACTTC.

The DNA for the CDR3 is TGCAGTGCTTTTGGGACTAGCGGGAGTGGGGGGCAGTTCTTC. Translation gives CSAFGTSGSGGQFF. J is TRBJ2-1 and V is TRBV20-1, with TRBD2 matching 14 bases. The CDR3 is 14 amino acids. Germline values: CDR1 DFQATT, CDR2 SNEGSKA (reference sequence). The V gene end was trimmed by 5 bases and the J gene end by 12 bases; junction bases not matched to a gene: 9.

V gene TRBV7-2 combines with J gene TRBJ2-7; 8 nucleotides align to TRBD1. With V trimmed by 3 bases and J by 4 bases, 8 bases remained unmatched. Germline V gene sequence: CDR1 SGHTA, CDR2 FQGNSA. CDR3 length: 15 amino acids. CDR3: CASSLTGASGYEQYF. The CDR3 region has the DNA TGTGCCAGCAGCTTGACAGGGGCATCCGGGTACGAGCAGTACTTC.

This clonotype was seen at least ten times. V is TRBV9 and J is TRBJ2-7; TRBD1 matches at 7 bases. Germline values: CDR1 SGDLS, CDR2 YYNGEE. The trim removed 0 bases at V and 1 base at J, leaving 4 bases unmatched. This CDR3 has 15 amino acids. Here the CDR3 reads CASSVGGDSSYEQYF. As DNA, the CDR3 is TGTGCCAGCAGCGTAGGAGGGGACAGTTCCTACGAGCAGTACTTC. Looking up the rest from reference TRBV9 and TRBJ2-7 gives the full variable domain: DSGVTQTPKHLITATGQRVTLRCSPRSGDLSVYWYQQSLDQGLQFLIQYYNGEERAKGNILERFSAQQFPDLHSELNLSSLELGDSALYFCASSVGGDSSYEQYFGPGTRLTVT.

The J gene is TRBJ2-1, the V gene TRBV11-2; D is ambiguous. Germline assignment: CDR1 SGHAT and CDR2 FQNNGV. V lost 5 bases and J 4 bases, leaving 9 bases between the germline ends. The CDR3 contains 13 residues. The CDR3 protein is CASSAHKYNEQFF. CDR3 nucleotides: TGTGCCAGCAGCGCCCACAAGTACAATGAGCAGTTCTTC.

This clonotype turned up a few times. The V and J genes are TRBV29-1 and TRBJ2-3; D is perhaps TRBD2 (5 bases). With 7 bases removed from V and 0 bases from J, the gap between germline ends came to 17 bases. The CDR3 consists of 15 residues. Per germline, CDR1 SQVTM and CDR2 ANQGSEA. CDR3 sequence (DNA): TGCAGCGGATCGAGCGGAGCCCGTAGCACAGATACGCAGTATTTT. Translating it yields CSGSSGARSTDTQYF.

In DNA form, the CDR3 reads TGTGCCAGCAGCTTAGTACCCGGGACAGGGTACTACAATGAGCAGTTCTTC. Translating gives CASSLVPGTGYYNEQFF. V is TRBV7-9 and J is TRBJ2-1; 9 bases line up with TRBD1. The germline V gene has CDR1 SEHNR and CDR2 FQNEAQ (reference sequence). The V gene end was trimmed by 1 base and the J gene end by 3 bases; junction bases not matched to a gene: 7. The CDR3 loop spans 17 amino acids. Filled out from reference TRBV7-9 and TRBJ2-1, the complete variable domain reads DTGVSQNPRHKITKRGQNVTFRCDPISEHNRLYWYRQTLGQGPEFLTYFQNEAQLEKSRLLSDRFSAERPKGSFSTLEIQRTEQGDSAMYLCASSLVPGTGYYNEQFFGPGTRLTVL.

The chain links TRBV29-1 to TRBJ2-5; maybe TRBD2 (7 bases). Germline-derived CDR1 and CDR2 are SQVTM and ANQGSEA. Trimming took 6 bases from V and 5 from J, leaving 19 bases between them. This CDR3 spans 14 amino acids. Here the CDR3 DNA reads TGCAGCGTCGGGGGCGGGAGTGTGTTGGAGACCCAGTACTTC. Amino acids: CSVGGGSVLETQYF.

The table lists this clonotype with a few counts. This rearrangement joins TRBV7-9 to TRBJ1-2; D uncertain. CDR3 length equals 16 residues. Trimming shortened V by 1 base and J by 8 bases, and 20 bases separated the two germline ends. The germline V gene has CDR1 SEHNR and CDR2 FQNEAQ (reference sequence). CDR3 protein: CASSLGSLDWAWGYTF. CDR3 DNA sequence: TGTGCCAGCAGCTTAGGGTCCCTGGACTGGGCATGGGGCTACACCTTC.

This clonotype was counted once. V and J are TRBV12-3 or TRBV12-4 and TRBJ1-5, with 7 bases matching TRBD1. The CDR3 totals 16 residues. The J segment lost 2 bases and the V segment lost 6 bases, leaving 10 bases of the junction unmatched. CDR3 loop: CASRATGLWGNQPQHF. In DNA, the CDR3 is TGTGCCAGCAGAGCGACAGGGCTCTGGGGCAATCAGCCCCAGCATTTT.

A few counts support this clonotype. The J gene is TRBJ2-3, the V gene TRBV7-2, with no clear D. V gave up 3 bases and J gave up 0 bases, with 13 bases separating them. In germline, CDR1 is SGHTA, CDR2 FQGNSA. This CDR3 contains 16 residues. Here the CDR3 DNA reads TGTGCCAGCAGCTTCGCCTCCCCCGCGAGCACAGATACGCAGTATTTT. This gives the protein CASSFASPASTDTQYF.

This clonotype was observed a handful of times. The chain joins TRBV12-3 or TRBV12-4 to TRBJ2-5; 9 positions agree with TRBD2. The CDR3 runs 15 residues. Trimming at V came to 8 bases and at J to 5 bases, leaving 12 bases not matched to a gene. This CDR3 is CASRLYSGSGETQYF. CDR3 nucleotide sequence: TGTGCCAGCCGACTTTATAGCGGGAGTGGTGAGACCCAGTACTTC.

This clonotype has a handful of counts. CDR3 DNA: TGTGCCAGCAGCGTTCCGGGACTCTGGTTCAATGAGCAGTTCTTC. This gives the protein CASSVPGLWFNEQFF. The J gene is TRBJ2-1, the V gene TRBV7-9; TRBD2 might be the D (6 bases). The CDR3 covers 15 residues. Germline values: CDR1 SEHNR, CDR2 FQNEAQ (reference sequence). Between the trimmed V and J ends, which lost 5 bases and 6 bases, there was a span of 17 bases.